Shown below are 2 T cell receptor beta chains from a single sample sequenced in a study of T cell responses to AZD1222 COVID-19 vaccine. Assay: immunoSEQ multiplex PCR; the TCRdb copy retains only in-frame clones and omits some. The sample records about 180,000 clones, approximately 91% being singletons. Sequences were derived from peripheral blood, sampled on day 0 of AZD1222 vaccination. These receptors all stem from an adult in good health.

The V and J genes are TRBV29-1 and TRBJ1-2; D is undetermined. V was clipped by 6 bases and J by 8 bases, with 19 bases between them. Per germline, CDR1 SQVTM and CDR2 ANQGSEA. The CDR3 has 13 amino acids. The CDR3 spells CSVQEPTLGGYTF. Written as DNA, the CDR3 is TGCAGCGTCCAAGAGCCAACTCTAGGGGGCTACACCTTC.

The V gene is TRBV27, the J gene TRBJ1-2; 7 bases match TRBD1. Germline CDR1 and CDR2: MNHEY and SMNVEV (reference sequence). The CDR3 has 14 amino acids. The ends lost 6 bases at V and 1 base at J; junction bases unmatched: 5. CDR3 residues: CASRGDRSNYGYTF. The CDR3 DNA follows: TGTGCCAGCAGAGGGGACAGAAGTAACTATGGCTACACCTTC.